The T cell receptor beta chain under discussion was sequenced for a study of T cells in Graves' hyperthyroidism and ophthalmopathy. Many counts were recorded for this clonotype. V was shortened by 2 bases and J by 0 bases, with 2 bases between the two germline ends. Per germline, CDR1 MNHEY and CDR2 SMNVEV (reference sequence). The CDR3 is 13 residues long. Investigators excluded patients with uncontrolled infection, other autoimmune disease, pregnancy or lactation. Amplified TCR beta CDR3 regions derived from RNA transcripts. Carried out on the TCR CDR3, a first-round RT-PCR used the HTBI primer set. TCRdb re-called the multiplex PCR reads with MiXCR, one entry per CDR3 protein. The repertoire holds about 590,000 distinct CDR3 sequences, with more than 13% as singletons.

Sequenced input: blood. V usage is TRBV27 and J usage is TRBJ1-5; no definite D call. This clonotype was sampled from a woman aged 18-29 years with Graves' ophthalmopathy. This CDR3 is CASSLRSNQPQHF. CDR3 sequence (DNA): TGTGCCAGCAGTTTACGTAGCAATCAGCCCCAGCATTTT.